This T cell receptor beta chain appears in the sequencing data of a study of shared clonotypes between healthy human individuals. Study-wide results and caveats: Larger estimated richness was generally seen in naive subsets than in memory subsets.

A remark on this clone: Its matching antigen is unknown.

The DNA input per sorted-subset replicate PCR was approximately 210 ng, corresponding to tens of thousands of T cell genomes. Repertoires were generated with immunoSEQ multiplex PCR, while TCRdb's copy carries only in-frame clones and drops some. The sample yields some 2,000,000 clones, approximately 96% seen once. The CDR3 covers 18 residues. Germline CDR1 and CDR2: SGHRS and YFSETQ. V was clipped by 0 bases and J by 6 bases, with 23 bases between them. This TCR came from a man aged 18 to 30 in good health. V and J are TRBV5-1 and TRBJ2-3; no definite D call. The sequencing input was naive CD4+ T cells sorted from blood. As to subset: CD45RA+ positively selected. The CDR3 spells CASSLGPHRPLGDDTQYF. CDR3 coding DNA: TGCGCCAGCAGCTTGGGCCCACACCGGCCCTTGGGTGATGATACGCAGTATTTT.